What follows are 30 T cell receptor beta chains derived from one specimen sequenced in a study of T-cell reconstitution after alpha-beta-depleted transplantation in children. Preparation of the TCRbeta library used unique molecular identifiers. TCRdb independently ran MiXCR on the PCR reads; one entry per CDR3 protein. The sample has approximately 640,000 distinct CDR3 sequences, approximately 15% seen once. The material sequenced was PBMCs from the stem cell graft donor, taken from the stem cell graft. These receptor sequences come from a human donor who donated a stem cell graft to a child with acute myeloid leukemia.

This chain uses TRBV11-1 with TRBJ1-1, with 7 nucleotides matching TRBD1. This CDR3 region has 15 residues. With V trimmed by 2 bases and J by 2 bases, 5 bases remained unmatched. The germline V gene encodes CDR1 SGHAT and CDR2 FQDESV (reference sequence). The CDR3 bases are TGTGCCAGCAGCTTATTCCAGGGGGGAAACACTGAAGCTTTCTTT. Translating gives CASSLFQGGNTEAFF.

In its sample, this clonotype was seen many times. The V gene is TRBV20-1, the J gene TRBJ1-6; 11 positions agree with TRBD1. The trim removed 5 bases at V and 9 bases at J, leaving 9 bases unmatched. The CDR3 extends over 15 amino acids. CDR1 and CDR2 (germline): DFQATT, SNEGSKA (reference sequence). In DNA form, the CDR3 reads TGCAGTGCTTCCCCAGGACAGGGGGCTTCTTCACCCCTCCACTTT. Translation: CSASPGQGASSPLHF.

In this sample, this clonotype turned up a few times. The V and J genes are TRBV30 and TRBJ2-1; 11 nucleotides agree with TRBD2. V dropped 7 bases and J dropped 9; count of bases not matched to a gene: 11. CDR3 length: 14 amino acids. The V gene's germline CDR1 is GTSNPN and CDR2 SVGIG (reference sequence). CDR3 residues: CAYSLAGGPAEQFF. In DNA form, the CDR3 reads TGTGCCTATTCGCTAGCGGGGGGACCGGCTGAGCAGTTCTTC.

The rearrangement joins TRBV15 to TRBJ1-2; D is undetermined. CDR3 length: 13 amino acids. The germline CDR1 and CDR2 sequences are LNHNV and YYDKDF (reference sequence). The V end was cut by 0 bases, the J end by 7 bases, with 9 bases between. The chain's CDR3 is CATSRDRSFGYTF. CDR3 in DNA: TGTGCCACCAGCAGAGACAGGTCCTTTGGCTACACCTTC.

This clonotype was seen only a few times. This rearrangement joins TRBV10-3 to TRBJ1-2, with D tentatively TRBD1 (6 bases). The CDR3 length is 15 residues. The V end lost 0 bases, the J end lost 4 bases, and 12 bases lay between the germline ends. Germline CDR1 is ENHRY and CDR2 is SYGVKD. CDR3 bases: TGTGCCATCAGTGAGTCGACTGCAGGGGCCTATGGCTACACCTTC. It encodes CAISESTAGAYGYTF.

To note about this clonotype: It may be a read error: a sequence one base away is much more abundant. The chain uses TRBV7-8 and TRBJ2-7; TRBD2 matches 11 bases. Germline V CDR1 and CDR2: SGHVS, FQNEAQ. The CDR3 length is 15 residues. Trimming at V came to 1 base and at J to 3 bases, leaving 2 bases not matched to a gene. CDR3 protein: CASSLGLAGNYEQYV. In DNA form, the CDR3 reads TGTGCCAGCAGCTTAGGACTAGCGGGGAACTACGAGCAGTACGTC.

This clonotype was detected ten times or more. This chain connects TRBV29-1 to TRBJ1-1; D is possibly TRBD1 (5 bases). Looked up from germline, CDR1 is SQVTM and CDR2 is ANQGSEA. Trimming stripped 3 bases from V and 0 bases from J, with 17 bases between. The CDR3 extends over 16 amino acids. DNA of the CDR3: TGCAGCGTTGATGGGTTCACAGGATACATGAACACTGAAGCTTTCTTT. It is translated as CSVDGFTGYMNTEAFF.

This clonotype has a handful of counts. The chain employs TRBV9 and TRBJ2-7, with 13 bases matching TRBD2. V dropped 2 bases and J dropped 2; count of bases not matched to a gene: 4. Looked up from germline, CDR1 is SGDLS and CDR2 is YYNGEE. CDR3 length equals 16 residues. CDR3 bases: TGTGCCAGCAGCGTTGGACTAGCGGGGGCCGCCTACGAGCAGTACTTC. Protein: CASSVGLAGAAYEQYF.

This clonotype was seen repeatedly, ten times or more. The rearrangement links TRBV29-1 to TRBJ2-1; 7 bases map to TRBD2. CDR1 and CDR2 from the germline V gene are SQVTM and ANQGSEA. Trimming cost V 4 bases and J 0 bases; bases outside gene matches: 6. CDR3 size: 15 residues. The CDR3 protein is CSVASGPSSYNEQFF. The CDR3 DNA follows: TGCAGCGTTGCTAGCGGCCCTAGCTCCTACAATGAGCAGTTCTTC.

V usage is TRBV20-1 and J usage is TRBJ2-5; the match to TRBD2 covers 8 bases. CDR1 and CDR2 (germline): DFQATT, SNEGSKA (reference sequence). The CDR3 extends over 17 amino acids. V dropped 5 bases and J dropped 5; count of bases not matched to a gene: 19. This CDR3 reads CSAGDSLVSGVRETQYF. As DNA, the CDR3 is TGCAGTGCTGGTGACTCCCTCGTTAGCGGGGTACGGGAGACCCAGTACTTC.

Comments on this clonotype: This may stem from a read error, because a much larger clone lies one nucleotide away. This chain joins TRBV5-4 and TRBJ1-3, with unresolved D. The CDR3 length is 15 residues. Trimming pared 0 bases from V and 0 bases from J, leaving 7 bases between. CDR1 and CDR2 from the germline V gene are SGHNT and YYREEE (reference sequence). CDR3 sequence: CASSLAGRSGNTIYF. CDR3 nucleotides: TGTGCCAGCAGCTTGGCAGGACGCTCTGGAAACACCATATATTTT.

In this sample, this clonotype turned up many times. The V and J genes are TRBV19 and TRBJ1-3; D not certain. CDR3 length: 14 residues. In germline, CDR1 is LNHDA, CDR2 SQIVND (reference sequence). Between the trimmed V and J ends, which lost 6 bases and 0 bases, there was a span of 9 bases. The CDR3 DNA reads TGTGCCAGTAGATCCCCCGGCTCTGGAAACACCATATATTTT. Translation: CASRSPGSGNTIYF.

At least ten counts were recorded for this clonotype. The V call is TRBV5-1, the J call TRBJ2-2; no reliable D call. Germline V gene lookup returns CDR1 SGHRS and CDR2 YFSETQ. CDR3 length: 12 amino acids. Trimming removed 8 bases from V and 6 bases from J, with 11 bases in between. The CDR3 bases are TGCGCCAGTGAGTCGAAGGCCGGGGAGCTGTTTTTT. It codes for CASESKAGELFF.

There are a few counts of this clonotype. The J gene is TRBJ2-1, the V gene TRBV4-1; D is ambiguous. The CDR3 is 13 amino acids. The V end lost 2 bases, the J end lost 6 bases, and 8 bases lay between the germline ends. Germline assignment: CDR1 MGHRA and CDR2 YSYEKL. The CDR3: CASSQIGSNEQFF. In nucleotides, the CDR3 is TGCGCCAGCAGCCAAATTGGATCCAATGAGCAGTTCTTC.

This clonotype was observed many times. The chain joins TRBV13 to TRBJ2-1; no definite D call. Germline V lookup: CDR1 PRHDT, CDR2 FYEKMQ (reference sequence). This CDR3 is 14 amino acids long. V was shortened by 1 base and J by 6 bases, with 10 bases between the two germline ends. In nucleotides, the CDR3 is TGTGCCAGCAGCTTAGAGCAAGACCCCAATGAGCAGTTCTTC. As protein: CASSLEQDPNEQFF.

This clonotype occurred a few times. J is TRBJ2-1 and V is TRBV24-1; TRBD2 might be the D (6 bases). V was trimmed by 4 bases and J by 2 bases, leaving 14 bases between them. CDR3 length: 16 residues. Germline V gene lookup returns CDR1 KGHDR and CDR2 SFDVKD. The CDR3 loop is CATSERQGGAYNEQFF. CDR3 DNA: TGTGCCACCAGTGAACGCCAGGGAGGCGCCTACAATGAGCAGTTCTTC.

For the CDR3, the DNA is TGTGCCAGCAGCTTACGGGAAGCGGGGGACTACAATGAGCAGTTCTTC. Amino acid sequence: CASSLREAGDYNEQFF. This sequence joins TRBV7-6 and TRBJ2-1; 8 bases are shared with TRBD2. Trimming cost V 2 bases and J 3 bases; bases outside gene matches: 6. This CDR3 spans 16 amino acids. CDR1 and CDR2 (germline): SGHVS, FNYEAQ.

In its sample, this clonotype is medium-sized. The V and J genes are TRBV20-1 and TRBJ1-5; 9 nucleotides match TRBD1. The CDR3 is 15 amino acids. Unmatched junction bases numbered 12, after V lost 5 bases and J lost 7 bases. From germline, CDR1 is DFQATT and CDR2 SNEGSKA (reference sequence). The CDR3 coding sequence is TGCAGTGCTCTACCCATGACAGGGGGGGTACAGCCCCAGCATTTT. The encoded protein is CSALPMTGGVQPQHF.

This clonotype appeared a few times. The rearrangement links TRBV5-1 to TRBJ1-4, with 7 bases matching TRBD1. The germline V gene encodes CDR1 SGHRS and CDR2 YFSETQ. Germline trimming cut 4 bases from V and 3 bases from J; bases unmatched to any gene: 3. CDR3 length equals 14 residues. CDR3 sequence reads: CASSQGQANEKLFF. The DNA for the CDR3 is TGCGCCAGCAGCCAAGGACAGGCTAATGAAAAACTGTTTTTT.

This clonotype was detected ten times or more. This chain links TRBV15 with TRBJ1-4; D gene unclear. The CDR3 has 14 residues. Trimming pared 0 bases from V and 7 bases from J, leaving 9 bases between. Germline V gene data show CDR1 as LNHNV and CDR2 as YYDKDF (reference sequence). CDR3 DNA: TGTGCCACCAGCAGAGAGGGAGGTGGTGAAAAACTGTTTTTT. This translates into CATSREGGGEKLFF.

This clonotype was seen repeatedly, ten times or more. J is TRBJ2-3 and V is TRBV20-1, with D unresolved. This CDR3 has 14 amino acids. Trimming pared 1 base from V and 1 base from J, leaving 9 bases between. In germline, CDR1 is DFQATT, CDR2 SNEGSKA (reference sequence). Here the CDR3 reads CSARGPEGTDTQYF. The CDR3, as DNA: TGCAGTGCTAGAGGCCCCGAAGGCACAGATACGCAGTATTTT.

The J gene is TRBJ1-1, the V gene TRBV7-9; D is undetermined. This CDR3 spans 16 amino acids. Trimming pared 11 bases from V and 1 base from J, leaving 23 bases between. CDR1 is SEHNR, CDR2 FQNEAQ, per germline (reference sequence). The CDR3 reads CAGINGPTRSNTEAFF. The CDR3 bases are TGTGCCGGCATAAATGGCCCTACGCGGTCGAACACTGAAGCTTTCTTT.

Notes on this clonotype: This sequence may be a read error, since a much larger clone differs from it by one base. The chain employs TRBV7-9 and TRBJ1-5, with TRBD1 as a possible D gene (5 bases). The CDR3 spans 15 residues. CDR1 and CDR2 from the germline V gene are SEHNR and FQNEAQ (reference sequence). CDR3 region: CASSLGGTSNKPQHF. In DNA form, the CDR3 reads TGTGCCAGCAGCTTAGGGGGGACTTCCAATAAGCCCCAGCATTTT.

The genes are TRBV7-2 and TRBJ2-3; weak D call: TRBD1 (6 bases). Between the trimmed V and J ends, which lost 6 bases and 4 bases, there was a span of 20 bases. Germline loops: CDR1 SGHTA, CDR2 FQGNSA. This CDR3 spans 16 amino acids. CDR3 sequence (DNA): TGTGCCAGCAGTTTATCCGCAGGGGCGTCGGCAGATACGCAGTATTTT. Translated: CASSLSAGASADTQYF.

The chain has TRBV30 and TRBJ1-5; 9 nucleotides agree with TRBD1. Germline-derived CDR1 and CDR2 are GTSNPN and SVGIG (reference sequence). V shed 1 base, J shed 3 bases, and the junction held 4 bases outside the gene matches. The CDR3 covers 15 residues. The CDR3 nucleotides are TGTGCCTGGAGTGGGACAGGGGTCCTCAATCAGCCCCAGCATTTT. It yields the protein CAWSGTGVLNQPQHF.

This clonotype has ten or more counts. CDR3 protein: CASSITGTEYNEQFF. DNA of the CDR3: TGTGCCAGCAGTATAACTGGGACAGAGTACAATGAGCAGTTCTTC. This chain uses TRBV6-1 with TRBJ2-1, with TRBD1 matching 7 bases. The trim removed 5 bases at V and 4 bases at J, leaving 8 bases unmatched. The CDR3 consists of 15 residues. CDR1 is MNHNS and CDR2 is SASEGT in the germline V gene.

The genes are TRBV5-1 and TRBJ2-5, with D uncertain. Trimming removed 1 base at V and 1 base at J, with 5 bases between. The length of the CDR3 is 13 residues. Germline loops: CDR1 SGHRS, CDR2 YFSETQ. Here the CDR3 reads CASSLNIQETQYF. CDR3 nucleotides: TGCGCCAGCAGCTTGAACATCCAAGAGACCCAGTACTTC.

This clonotype was seen only a few times. V gene TRBV25-1 combines with J gene TRBJ2-1; TRBD1 matches 8 bases. Unmatched junction bases numbered 7, after V lost 6 bases and J lost 3 bases. Germline lookup yields CDR1 MGHDK and CDR2 SYGVNS. The CDR3 extends over 15 amino acids. The CDR3 nucleotides read TGTGCCAGCAGAGACGCGGACAGGGTCTACAATGAGCAGTTCTTC. Its protein product is CASRDADRVYNEQFF.

This chain connects TRBV13 to TRBJ1-6, with unresolved D. Trimming left V 8 bases short and J 4 bases short, with 6 bases between. Germline values: CDR1 PRHDT, CDR2 FYEKMQ (reference sequence). The CDR3 runs to 12 residues. The CDR3 spells CASRSYNSPLHF. Here the CDR3 DNA reads TGTGCCAGCCGCTCGTATAATTCACCCCTCCACTTT. Looking up the rest from reference TRBV13 and TRBJ1-6 gives the full variable domain: AAGVIQSPRHLIKEKRETATLKCYPIPRHDTVYWYQQGPGQDPQFLISFYEKMQSDKGSIPDRFSAQQFSDYHSELNMSSLELGDSALYFCASRSYNSPLHFGNGTRLTVT.

The sample holds many counts of this clonotype. This sequence joins TRBV5-1 and TRBJ2-2; 9 bases align to TRBD1. CDR1 SGHRS and CDR2 YFSETQ come from the germline V gene. Losses at the gene ends were 3 bases for V and 5 bases for J; bases not matched to a gene: 2. The CDR3 has 14 residues. The CDR3 sequence: CASSWGQGTGELFF. CDR3 DNA sequence: TGCGCCAGCAGCTGGGGACAGGGAACCGGGGAGCTGTTTTTT.